This T cell receptor beta chain emerged from a study of post-analysis software for immune sequencing data. Study at large: As for disease course, relapsing-remitting, secondary progressive and progressive-relapsing multiple sclerosis were all included.

The V gene end was trimmed by 4 bases and the J gene end by 8 bases; junction bases not matched to a gene: 12. This CDR3 is built from 17 residues. Looked up from germline, CDR1 is LGHDT and CDR2 is YNNKEL (reference sequence). Presence of unique molecular identifiers characterized the TCR beta cDNA libraries. T cells numbering about 0.9 to 11 million yielded a few hundred thousand cDNA molecules. TCRdb reprocessed the PCR reads with MiXCR, giving one entry per CDR3 protein. The repertoire consists of roughly 870,000 distinct CDR3 sequences, with roughly 50% occurring once and the leading ten covering about 4.8%. With respect to this clonotype: Its antigen is unknown.

Whole-study results and caveats: Compared with controls, patients had more of about five TRBV segments, including TRBV5-6, TRBV5-1 and TRBV20-1. Strong co-clustering by F measure was seen for same-batch samples.

This chain connects TRBV3-1 to TRBJ2-1; 12 bases map to TRBD2. This clonotype was obtained from a girl aged 10 to 17 with multiple sclerosis. The sample was blood. The CDR3 DNA is TGTGCCAGCAGCCTTAACCGGACTAGCGGGAACACTGATGAGCAGTTCTTC. It specifies CASSLNRTSGNTDEQFF.